A selection of T cell receptor beta chains follows, all from one sample in a study of T cell clones after liver transplantation. Repertoires were generated with immunoSEQ multiplex PCR, while TCRdb's copy carries only in-frame clones and drops some. Among some 70,000 clones, 80% were seen once, and the ten largest hold 0.55% to 0.75%. The sample was CD4+ T cells from blood, taken before liver transplant. These receptor sequences come from a human donor who received a liver transplant. CDR3s include the opening cysteine and the closing phenylalanine or tryptophan. The order of the fields is V gene, J gene, CDR3 protein.

V: TRBV4-1; J: TRBJ2-1; CDR3: CASSQDPRDSAGNNEQFF
V: TRBV5-1; J: TRBJ1-3; CDR3: CASSLGGEGNTIYF
V: TRBV4-1; J: TRBJ2-3; CDR3: CASSQERGRGTDTQYF
V: TRBV27; J: TRBJ2-1; CDR3: CASSLRGEQFF
V: TRBV7-9; J: TRBJ2-3; CDR3: CASSLVVGFRTDTQYF
V: TRBV6-1; J: TRBJ2-7; CDR3: CAISGQGYEQYF
V: TRBV10-2; J: TRBJ2-6; CDR3: CASSLLPHGRTTSGANVLTF
V: TRBV28; J: TRBJ1-1; CDR3: CASSLVGGGNTEAFF
V: TRBV7-8; J: TRBJ2-7; CDR3: CASSSPFRDEQYF
V: TRBV7-2; J: TRBJ2-5; CDR3: CASSQSTGWETQYF
V: TRBV19; J: TRBJ2-1; CDR3: CASSRPGVRNEQFF
V: TRBV6-6; J: TRBJ2-1; CDR3: CASRPPLAGERDEQFF
V: TRBV6-1; J: TRBJ2-7; CDR3: CASSDDRSPYEQYF
V: TRBV4-3; J: TRBJ1-4; CDR3: CASSQEWTLVDEKLFF
V: TRBV28; J: TRBJ1-2; CDR3: CASSLIMTYGYTF
V: TRBV18; J: TRBJ2-3; CDR3: CAIRTSGTDTQYF
V: TRBV7-2; J: TRBJ1-4; CDR3: CASSLSRSNEKLFF
V: TRBV7-3; J: TRBJ2-5; CDR3: CASSLMRGETQYF
V: TRBV27; J: TRBJ2-3; CDR3: CASKGGLAGVRTDTQYF
V: TRBV28; J: TRBJ2-7; CDR3: CASMPGLAASYEQYF
V: TRBV2; J: TRBJ2-7; CDR3: CASRREDEQYF
V: TRBV7-2; J: TRBJ1-2; CDR3: CASSLYGRWGGYTF
V: TRBV7-9; J: TRBJ1-1; CDR3: CASSLTVLNTEAFF
V: TRBV11-2; J: TRBJ1-1; CDR3: CASSSGGQFSMNTEAFF
V: TRBV9; J: TRBJ1-2; CDR3: CASKDHPAGYGYTF
V: TRBV5-8; J: TRBJ2-3; CDR3: CASSYGQHSTDTQYF
V: TRBV2; J: TRBJ1-2; CDR3: CASSERAGVYGYTF
V: TRBV5-1; J: TRBJ2-7; CDR3: CASSSDGTGGHYEQYF
V: TRBV6-6; J: TRBJ2-2; CDR3: CASSYIASGAGELFF
V: TRBV29-1; J: TRBJ2-1; CDR3: CSVHRTDDLYNEQFF
V: TRBV5-1; J: TRBJ2-7; CDR3: CASSLAGGIYEQYF
V: TRBV6-5; J: TRBJ2-7; CDR3: CASSYLQNYEQYF
V: TRBV14; J: TRBJ1-2; CDR3: CASSPQGPTGGYTF
V: TRBV7-9; J: TRBJ2-1; CDR3: CASSPPGLAGNSYNEQFF
V: TRBV10-1; J: TRBJ2-1; CDR3: CASSYHREKQFF
V: TRBV18; J: TRBJ2-2; CDR3: CASSPGQLGTGELFF